Sequencing of this T cell receptor beta chain was carried out in a study of glioma-infiltrating T cells after dendritic cell vaccination. Study overall: Glioblastoma patients came from Phase I and II dendritic cell vaccination trials. The vaccine used monocyte-derived dendritic cells pulsed overnight with autologous tumor lysate.

Amplification used 60 V beta primers and 13 J beta primers. Here immunoSEQ multiplex PCR was the method, and the copy in TCRdb shows in-frame clones only, minus some. This table has 93,000 or so clones, around three quarters appearing once. The V gene's germline CDR1 is KGHSH and CDR2 LQKENI. Losses at the gene ends were 1 base for V and 2 bases for J; bases not matched to a gene: 4. This CDR3 comprises 15 residues. This clone was seen just once. The sequences come from blood, collected before dendritic cell vaccination. The V gene is TRBV18, the J gene TRBJ1-2, with TRBD1 matching 7 bases. The clonotype originates from a human donor with glioblastoma. The CDR3 DNA sequence: TGTGCCAGCTCACCACGTACAGGGGAAAACTATGGCTACACCTTC. Amino acids: CASSPRTGENYGYTF.